Listed below are T cell receptor beta chains from one sample, sequenced in a study of blood T cell repertoires in COVID-19. Repertoires were generated with immunoSEQ multiplex PCR, while TCRdb's copy carries only in-frame clones and drops some. The profile shows about 250,000 clones, 85% to 90% of them singletons. Sequencing was performed on PBMCs or T cells enriched from blood (not recorded which). The receptors were gathered from a man aged 40-50 years who had recovered from COVID-19. The CDR3 runs from the conserved cysteine through the conserved F or W. The D gene is left open where the match is weak. Where a row states a size, it is once, few, many or the class of an expanded clone; other rows omit it.

CASSLSSTEAFF	TGTGCCAGCAGCCTCAGTTCGACTGAAGCTTTCTTT	NA	NA	TRBJ1-1	TRBV12-3/TRBV12-4
CASSPGQHSGANVLTF	TGTGCCAGCAGCCCGGGACAGCACTCTGGGGCCAACGTCCTGACTTTC	NA	TRBD1	TRBJ2-6	TRBV5-8
CASSQGSAGSNEKLFF	TGTGCCAGCAGCCAAGGTAGTGCGGGGTCCAATGAAAAACTGTTTTTT	once	NA	TRBJ1-4	TRBV4-2
CASSSRTSGTPGGDTQYF	TGTGCCAGCAGCTCGAGGACTAGCGGGACCCCCGGAGGAGATACGCAGTATTTT	NA	TRBD2	TRBJ2-3	TRBV7-2
CASSHSLRGARGYNSPLHF	TGCGCCAGCAGCCATTCTTTGCGGGGGGCACGAGGGTATAATTCACCCCTCCACTTT	NA	NA	TRBJ1-6	TRBV4-1
CASSLDGFGGYTF	TGTGCCAGCAGTTTAGACGGATTCGGGGGCTACACCTTC	NA	NA	TRBJ1-2	TRBV12-3/TRBV12-4
CASSLNGRFNSGNTIYF	TGTGCCAGCAGCCTAAACGGGAGGTTCAACTCTGGAAACACCATATATTTT	NA	NA	TRBJ1-3	TRBV4-2
CASSSPPDFDTGELFF	TGTGCCAGCAGCTCGCCGCCGGACTTCGACACCGGGGAGCTGTTTTTT	NA	NA	TRBJ2-2	TRBV7-3
CACVARGKLETQYF	TGTGCCTGCGTAGCGAGAGGGAAATTGGAGACCCAGTACTTC	once	NA	TRBJ2-5	TRBV2
CASSIGLGRGYEQYF	TGTGCCAGTAGTATCGGCTTGGGCAGGGGCTACGAGCAGTACTTC	NA	NA	TRBJ2-7	TRBV19
CASSNRLAGALGPGETQYF	TGTGCCAGCAGTAACCGACTAGCGGGGGCCCTCGGGCCGGGTGAGACCCAGTACTTC	NA	TRBD2	TRBJ2-5	TRBV3-1/TRBV3-2
CATSRDTWQGGYNSPLHF	TGTGCCACCAGCAGAGATACTTGGCAGGGGGGATATAATTCACCCCTCCACTTT	NA	TRBD1	TRBJ1-6	TRBV15
CAWDSAVPRRNTIYF	TGTGCCTGGGACTCTGCCGTACCTAGACGGAACACCATATATTTT	NA	NA	TRBJ1-3	TRBV30
CSVSGIYPGELFF	TGCAGCGTAAGCGGGATTTACCCCGGGGAGCTGTTTTTT	NA	TRBD2	TRBJ2-2	TRBV29-1
CASSLLPGTAINAEQFF	TGTGCCAGCAGCTTATTACCCGGGACTGCCATCAATGCGGAGCAGTTCTTC	NA	NA	TRBJ2-1	TRBV7-8
CASSGTGGPYGYTF	TGTGCCAGCAGCGGGACAGGGGGTCCTTATGGCTACACCTTC	NA	TRBD1	TRBJ1-2	TRBV7-8
CASSSRGGFGGPYGYTF	TGTGCCAGCAGCTCCCGAGGTGGTTTCGGGGGACCCTATGGCTACACCTTC	once	NA	TRBJ1-2	TRBV7-8
CASSLGSRFVTGANVLTF	TGTGCCAGCAGCTTGGGGTCCCGGTTTGTAACTGGGGCCAACGTCCTGACTTTC	NA	NA	TRBJ2-6	TRBV5-6
CASSRFDTDQPQHF	TGTGCCAGCAGTCGTTTTGACACCGATCAGCCCCAGCATTTT	NA	NA	TRBJ1-5	TRBV6-6
CASSDEMGDQPQHF	TGTGCCAGCAGTGACGAAATGGGAGATCAGCCCCAGCATTTT	NA	NA	TRBJ1-5	TRBV6-2/TRBV6-3
CASSSKRDSANEKLFF	TGTGCCAGCAGCTCGAAACGGGACAGCGCTAATGAAAAACTGTTTTTT	NA	TRBD1	TRBJ1-4	TRBV7-9
CASSWRQCYQPQHF	TGTGCCAGCAGTTGGAGACAGTGCTATCAGCCCCAGCATTTT	NA	NA	TRBJ1-5	TRBV6-9
CASSLVGARGNTIYF	TGTGCCAGCAGTTTGGTAGGAGCGAGAGGAAACACCATATATTTT	NA	NA	TRBJ1-3	TRBV28
CASSNGRGSTDTQYF	TGTGCCAGCAGTAATGGCAGGGGGAGCACAGATACGCAGTATTTT	NA	TRBD1	TRBJ2-3	TRBV27
CAWSVGEGVRLNQPQHF	TGTGCCTGGAGTGTAGGCGAAGGCGTCAGGCTCAATCAGCCCCAGCATTTT	NA	NA	TRBJ1-5	TRBV30
CASLGRGAYNEQFF	TGTGCCAGCCTCGGGCGGGGGGCCTACAATGAGCAGTTCTTC	NA	TRBD2	TRBJ2-1	TRBV2
CASSEEGAANYGYTF	TGTGCCAGCAGTGAAGAGGGGGCAGCTAACTATGGCTACACCTTC	once	TRBD1	TRBJ1-2	TRBV2
CASSLNGLNEQFF	TGTGCCAGCAGCTTAAACGGGTTAAATGAGCAGTTCTTC	NA	NA	TRBJ2-1	TRBV7-8
CAIEGGNTQYF	TGTGCCATCGAGGGGGGGAATACGCAGTATTTT	NA	NA	TRBJ2-3	TRBV28
CASSLVSGEWDTQYF	TGTGCCAGCAGCTTGGTGTCAGGGGAATGGGATACGCAGTATTTT	once	NA	TRBJ2-3	TRBV5-5
CSVVFQGNVAGGYTF	TGCAGCGTTGTTTTCCAGGGCAACGTCGCAGGCGGCTACACCTTC	once	NA	TRBJ1-2	TRBV29-1
CSASPHQLTSNYGYTF	TGCAGTGCTAGTCCCCACCAATTAACATCCAACTATGGCTACACCTTC	NA	NA	TRBJ1-2	TRBV20-1
CASISGGGRGAEAFF	TGTGCCAGTATATCTGGGGGGGGACGAGGGGCTGAAGCTTTCTTT	NA	NA	TRBJ1-1	TRBV19
CASSPPTEGLGYTF	TGTGCCAGCTCACCACCGACCGAGGGACTTGGCTACACCTTC	NA	NA	TRBJ1-2	TRBV18
CASSPPPRGETQYF	TGTGCCAGCTCACCACCCCCACGGGGGGAGACCCAGTACTTC	NA	NA	TRBJ2-5	TRBV18
CAISEGLADLSYEQYF	TGTGCCATCAGTGAGGGACTAGCGGACCTCTCCTACGAGCAGTACTTC	medium-sized	TRBD2	TRBJ2-7	TRBV10-3
CSVLQGSGEAFF	TGCAGCGTATTACAGGGTTCGGGTGAAGCTTTCTTT	NA	NA	TRBJ1-1	TRBV29-1
CASSLDPGGRGGNTIYF	TGTGCCAGCAGCTTAGATCCAGGGGGCCGGGGAGGAAACACCATATATTTT	NA	TRBD1	TRBJ1-3	TRBV11-2
CAISEGQLSGNTIYF	TGTGCCATCAGCGAAGGACAGCTCTCTGGAAACACCATATATTTT	once	NA	TRBJ1-3	TRBV10-3
CASSPGPDRGDPGPFGVTYNEQFF	TGTGCCAGCTCACCCGGCCCGGACAGGGGGGACCCCGGGCCTTTCGGGGTAACCTACAATGAGCAGTTCTTC	NA	TRBD1	TRBJ2-1	TRBV18
CASSSSMVGANVLTF	TGTGCCAGCAGTAGTAGTATGGTCGGGGCCAACGTCCTGACTTTC	NA	NA	TRBJ2-6	TRBV28